These 18 T cell receptor beta chains were all obtained from the same sample, sequenced in a study of cytomegalovirus exposure and HLA in healthy donors. PCR used 60 Vbeta primers and 13 Jbeta primers. Using immunoSEQ multiplex PCR, the repertoire was profiled, and TCRdb retains in-frame clones only, with some absent. The sample has 90,000 to 100,000 clones, about two thirds seen once. Sequences were obtained from PBMCs. These receptors came from a female donor in good health and CMV-seronegative.

The chain couples TRBV27 to TRBJ2-3; 9 bases match TRBD2. The CDR3 has 18 residues. The J segment lost 6 bases and the V segment lost 5 bases, leaving 18 bases of the junction unmatched. The germline V gene has CDR1 MNHEY and CDR2 SMNVEV (reference sequence). The CDR3 loop is CASSPLAGSLYAVDTQYF. CDR3 nucleotide sequence: TGTGCCAGCAGTCCGCTAGCGGGGTCCCTCTATGCGGTTGATACGCAGTATTTT.

The genes are TRBV10-1 and TRBJ2-2; 7 bases fit TRBD2. Trimming cost V 8 bases and J 2 bases; bases outside gene matches: 5. The germline V gene has CDR1 WNHNN and CDR2 SYGVQD (reference sequence). This CDR3 is 14 amino acids long. The CDR3 reads CASAGRPNTGELFF. The CDR3 DNA reads as TGCGCCAGCGCCGGGAGGCCCAACACCGGGGAGCTGTTTTTT.

This clone was observed a single time. The chain uses TRBV9 and TRBJ2-3; the match to TRBD2 covers 8 bases. Germline lookup yields CDR1 SGDLS and CDR2 YYNGEE. The CDR3 has 15 amino acids. J gave up 0 bases and V 4 bases, and 4 bases lay outside the gene matches. The CDR3 DNA is TGTGCCAGCAGCTTTAGCGGGGTGAGCACAGATACGCAGTATTTT. Translation gives CASSFSGVSTDTQYF. Drawing the rest from reference TRBV9 and TRBJ2-3, the complete variable domain is DSGVTQTPKHLITATGQRVTLRCSPRSGDLSVYWYQQSLDQGLQFLIQYYNGEERAKGNILERFSAQQFPDLHSELNLSSLELGDSALYFCASSFSGVSTDTQYFGPGTRLTVL.

J is TRBJ1-2 and V is TRBV7-9; no firm D call. The CDR3 contains 14 residues. Trimming pared 1 base from V and 2 bases from J, leaving 8 bases between. Germline V lookup: CDR1 SEHNR, CDR2 FQNEAQ (reference sequence). In nucleotides, the CDR3 is TGTGCCAGCAGCTTAGTGCAGGCGAACTATGGCTACACCTTC. Translated: CASSLVQANYGYTF.

J is TRBJ2-1 and V is TRBV6-5, with a tentative D call TRBD1 (6 bases). Germline V lookup: CDR1 MNHEY, CDR2 SVGAGI. The CDR3 consists of 12 residues. Trimming stripped 2 bases from V and 8 bases from J, with 7 bases between. CDR3 sequence reads: CASSYAGDEQFF. The CDR3 coding sequence is TGTGCCAGCAGTTACGCAGGGGATGAGCAGTTCTTC.

This rearrangement joins TRBV2 to TRBJ2-1; the D gene is possibly TRBD2 (6 bases). V was shortened by 0 bases and J by 12 bases, with 12 bases between the two germline ends. Germline CDR1 SNHLY, CDR2 FYNNEI. The CDR3 is made up of 13 amino acids. CDR3 sequence (DNA): TGTGCCAGCAGTGAAGCCTTACTAGCCAGGCAGTTCTTC. Encoded protein: CASSEALLARQFF.

This clone came up a few times. This chain uses TRBV4-2 with TRBJ2-1, with D tentatively TRBD2 (5 bases). The CDR3 totals 15 residues. Trimming stripped 0 bases from V and 5 bases from J, with 11 bases between. CDR1 is LGHNA, CDR2 YNFKEQ, per germline. The DNA of the CDR3 is TGTGCCAGCAGCCAAGAAAGCTCTAGCCACAATGAGCAGTTCTTC. Amino acids: CASSQESSSHNEQFF.

The chain joins TRBV7-3 to TRBJ2-1, with 7 bases lining up with TRBD2. CDR3 length: 15 residues. The V gene end was trimmed by 4 bases and the J gene end by 1 base; junction bases not matched to a gene: 4. Germline V lookup: CDR1 SGHTA, CDR2 FQGTGA. In DNA form, the CDR3 reads TGTGCCAGCAGCTACCGGACTAGTTCCTACAATGAGCAGTTCTTC. It encodes CASSYRTSSYNEQFF.

The chain has TRBV2 and TRBJ1-5; the D gene is possibly TRBD1 (6 bases). Germline V lookup: CDR1 SNHLY, CDR2 FYNNEI. The CDR3 contains 14 residues. Trimming removed 5 bases at V and 7 bases at J, with 15 bases between. Here the CDR3 reads CASSQDSQSQPQHF. As DNA, the CDR3 is TGTGCCAGCAGTCAGGACAGCCAGAGCCAGCCCCAGCATTTT.

This clone was detected only once. The CDR3 sequence is CASTQSGTDTYEQYF. CDR3 bases: TGTGCCAGCACCCAGTCCGGGACAGATACCTACGAGCAGTACTTC. V is TRBV6-7 and J is TRBJ2-7; 7 bases match TRBD1. TRBV6-7 is marked as an open reading frame, function uncertain. The CDR3 covers 15 residues. Trimming at V came to 7 bases and at J to 2 bases, leaving 11 bases not matched to a gene.

CDR3 bases: TGTGCCAGCAGTTCCGGGACAGGCTTTGGCTACACCTTC. This codes for CASSSGTGFGYTF. The chain is built from TRBV28 and TRBJ1-2, with 8 nucleotides matching TRBD1. V trimming: 4 bases; J trimming: 7 bases; junction bases outside the gene matches: 5. Per germline, CDR1 MDHEN and CDR2 SYDVKM. The CDR3 has 13 residues.

This chain links TRBV10-1 with TRBJ2-5; D might be TRBD2 (6 bases). With 10 bases removed from V and 1 base from J, the gap between germline ends came to 19 bases. Germline V lookup: CDR1 WNHNN, CDR2 SYGVQD (reference sequence). The CDR3 totals 15 residues. The CDR3 protein is CATSPGGLGQETQYF. The CDR3 nucleotides are TGCGCCACCTCCCCCGGGGGACTCGGCCAAGAGACCCAGTACTTC.

V usage is TRBV7-9 and J usage is TRBJ2-3, with a tentative D call TRBD1 (6 bases). The germline V gene encodes CDR1 SEHNR and CDR2 FQNEAQ (reference sequence). Trimming removed 6 bases at V and 4 bases at J, with 17 bases between. This CDR3 region has 15 residues. CDR3 nucleotide sequence: TGTGCCAGCAGACTCAGGGACAACCCGCCAGATACGCAGTATTTT. Amino acids: CASRLRDNPPDTQYF.

This chain links TRBV5-6 with TRBJ2-1, with 9 bases lining up with TRBD1. Losses at the gene ends were 0 bases for V and 3 bases for J; bases not matched to a gene: 4. This CDR3 is built from 16 residues. Germline assignment: CDR1 SGHDT and CDR2 YYEEEE. The CDR3 sequence: CASSLALGQGYNEQFF. CDR3 in DNA: TGTGCCAGCAGCTTGGCGTTGGGACAGGGCTACAATGAGCAGTTCTTC.

This clone was counted once. The chain links TRBV7-9 to TRBJ2-7; tentatively, D is TRBD1 (5 bases). Per germline, CDR1 SEHNR and CDR2 FQNEAQ (reference sequence). The CDR3 contains 18 residues. V was shortened by 5 bases and J by 1 base, with 24 bases between the two germline ends. CDR3 sequence (DNA): TGTGCCAGCAGCCCAACCCTGACCCGGGTAGGGGTTTCCTACGAGCAGTACTTC. Encoded protein: CASSPTLTRVGVSYEQYF. Full variable domain (outside the CDR3, taken from reference TRBV7-9 and TRBJ2-7): DTGVSQNPRHKITKRGQNVTFRCDPISEHNRLYWYRQTLGQGPEFLTYFQNEAQLEKSRLLSDRFSAERPKGSFSTLEIQRTEQGDSAMYLCASSPTLTRVGVSYEQYFGPGTRLTVT.

CDR3 DNA: TGTGCCAGCAGGGTCCATGGGAGCCTCGGGAATACGCAGTATTTT. This translates into CASRVHGSLGNTQYF. The V call is TRBV6-4, the J call TRBJ2-3; maybe TRBD2 (5 bases). Trimming stripped 6 bases from V and 7 bases from J, with 20 bases between. Germline lookup yields CDR1 MRHNA and CDR2 SNTAGT. The CDR3 totals 15 residues.

This clone is a singleton in its sample. The V and J genes are TRBV5-4 and TRBJ2-1; 10 bases are shared with TRBD2. V was pared by 4 bases and J by 1 base, with 8 bases of the junction left unmatched. This CDR3 comprises 17 residues. Per germline, CDR1 SGHNT and CDR2 YYREEE (reference sequence). The CDR3 here is CASSGIAAGGSYNEQFF. The DNA for the CDR3 is TGTGCCAGCAGCGGGATCGCAGCGGGGGGGTCCTACAATGAGCAGTTCTTC.

V gene TRBV27 combines with J gene TRBJ2-1; 9 positions agree with TRBD2. Germline assignment: CDR1 MNHEY and CDR2 SMNVEV (reference sequence). The junction had 7 bases not matched to a gene; V was cut back by 5 bases and J by 5 bases. The CDR3 runs to 15 residues. CDR3 in amino acids: CASSRSGSYDNEQFF. CDR3 nucleotide sequence: TGTGCCAGCAGTCGTAGCGGGAGCTACGACAATGAGCAGTTCTTC.